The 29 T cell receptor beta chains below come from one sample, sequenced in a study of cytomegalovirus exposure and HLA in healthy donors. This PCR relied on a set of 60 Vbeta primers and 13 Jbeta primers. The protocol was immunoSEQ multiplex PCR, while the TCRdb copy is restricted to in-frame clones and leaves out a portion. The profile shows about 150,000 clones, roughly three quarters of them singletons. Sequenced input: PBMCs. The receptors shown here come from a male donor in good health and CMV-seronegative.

The CDR3 DNA follows: TGCGCCAGCAGCCTCGTAGCGGGGTCGGATGGCTACACCTTC. It encodes CASSLVAGSDGYTF. The rearrangement joins TRBV4-3 to TRBJ1-2; unclear D gene. This CDR3 region has 14 residues. V lost 4 bases, J lost 6 bases, and 15 bases lay in between. Germline loops: CDR1 LGHNA, CDR2 YSLEER.

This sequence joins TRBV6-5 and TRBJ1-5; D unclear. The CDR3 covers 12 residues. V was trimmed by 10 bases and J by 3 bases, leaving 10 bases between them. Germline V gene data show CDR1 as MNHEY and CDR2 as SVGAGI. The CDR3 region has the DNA TGTGCCACTAAACGATACAATCAGCCCCAGCATTTT. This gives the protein CATKRYNQPQHF.

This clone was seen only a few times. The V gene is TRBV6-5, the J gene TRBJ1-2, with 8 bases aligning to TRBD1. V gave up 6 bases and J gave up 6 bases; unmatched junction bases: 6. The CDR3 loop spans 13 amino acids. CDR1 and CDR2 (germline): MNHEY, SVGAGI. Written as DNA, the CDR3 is TGTGCCAGCAGACAGGGGGGCCTAAATGGCTACACCTTC. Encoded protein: CASRQGGLNGYTF.

Written as DNA, the CDR3 is TGCGCCAGCAGCTTGAATCAGAACTCTGGAAACACCATATATTTT. Translated, it gives CASSLNQNSGNTIYF. V usage is TRBV5-1 and J usage is TRBJ1-3; D uncertain. Per the germline V gene, CDR1 is SGHRS and CDR2 is YFSETQ. The CDR3 runs to 15 residues. V lost 1 base and J 0 bases, leaving 8 bases between the germline ends.

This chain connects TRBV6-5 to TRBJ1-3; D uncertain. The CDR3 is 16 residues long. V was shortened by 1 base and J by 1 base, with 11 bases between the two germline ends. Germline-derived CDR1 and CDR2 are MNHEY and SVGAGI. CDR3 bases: TGTGCCAGCAGTTACTTTCCGGGTGTGTCTGGAAACACCATATATTTT. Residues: CASSYFPGVSGNTIYF.

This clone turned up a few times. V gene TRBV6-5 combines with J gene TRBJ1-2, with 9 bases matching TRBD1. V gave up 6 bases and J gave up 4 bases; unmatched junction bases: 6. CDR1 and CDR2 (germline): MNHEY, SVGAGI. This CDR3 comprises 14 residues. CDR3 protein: CASRPGQGGYGYTF. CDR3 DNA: TGTGCCAGCAGGCCGGGACAGGGCGGCTATGGCTACACCTTC.

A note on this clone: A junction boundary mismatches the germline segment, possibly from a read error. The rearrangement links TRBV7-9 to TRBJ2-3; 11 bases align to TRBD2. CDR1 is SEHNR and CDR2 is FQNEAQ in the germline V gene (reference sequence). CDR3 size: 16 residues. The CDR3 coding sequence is TGTTCCAGCAGCCCTAGCGGGGGGCTTCGCACAGATACGCAGTATTTT. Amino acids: CSSSPSGGLRTDTQYF.

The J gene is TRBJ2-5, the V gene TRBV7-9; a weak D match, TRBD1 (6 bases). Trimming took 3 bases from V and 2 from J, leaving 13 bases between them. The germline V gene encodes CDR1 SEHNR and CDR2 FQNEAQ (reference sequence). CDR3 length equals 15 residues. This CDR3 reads CASSFKGQTQETQYF. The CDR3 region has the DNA TGTGCCAGCAGCTTTAAAGGACAGACACAAGAGACCCAGTACTTC.

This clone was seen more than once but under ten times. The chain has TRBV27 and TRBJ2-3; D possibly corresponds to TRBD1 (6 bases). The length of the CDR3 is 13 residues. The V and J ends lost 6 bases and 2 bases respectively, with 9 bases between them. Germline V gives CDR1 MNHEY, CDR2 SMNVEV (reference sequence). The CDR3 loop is CASRQGNTDTQYF. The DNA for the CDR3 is TGTGCCAGCAGGCAGGGGAACACAGATACGCAGTATTTT.

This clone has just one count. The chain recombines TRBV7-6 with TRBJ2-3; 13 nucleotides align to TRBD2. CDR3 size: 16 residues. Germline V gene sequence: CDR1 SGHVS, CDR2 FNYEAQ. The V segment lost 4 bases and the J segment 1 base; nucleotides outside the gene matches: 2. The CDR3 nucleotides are TGTGCCAGCAGCTCTGGACTAGCGGGGGGCACAGATACGCAGTATTTT. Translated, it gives CASSSGLAGGTDTQYF.

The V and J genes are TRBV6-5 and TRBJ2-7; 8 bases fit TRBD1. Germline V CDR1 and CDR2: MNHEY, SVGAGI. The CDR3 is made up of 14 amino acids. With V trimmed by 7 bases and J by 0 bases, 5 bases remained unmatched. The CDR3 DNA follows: TGTGCCAGCACCCGGGACAGGTCCTCCTACGAGCAGTACTTC. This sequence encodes CASTRDRSSYEQYF.

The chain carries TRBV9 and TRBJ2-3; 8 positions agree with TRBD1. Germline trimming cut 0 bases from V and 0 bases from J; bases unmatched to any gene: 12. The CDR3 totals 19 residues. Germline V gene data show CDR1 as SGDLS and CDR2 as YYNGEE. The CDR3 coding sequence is TGTGCCAGCAGCGTAGAATTATACGGGGGACAGGCTAGCACAGATACGCAGTATTTT. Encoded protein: CASSVELYGGQASTDTQYF. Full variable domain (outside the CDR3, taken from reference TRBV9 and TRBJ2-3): DSGVTQTPKHLITATGQRVTLRCSPRSGDLSVYWYQQSLDQGLQFLIQYYNGEERAKGNILERFSAQQFPDLHSELNLSSLELGDSALYFCASSVELYGGQASTDTQYFGPGTRLTVL.

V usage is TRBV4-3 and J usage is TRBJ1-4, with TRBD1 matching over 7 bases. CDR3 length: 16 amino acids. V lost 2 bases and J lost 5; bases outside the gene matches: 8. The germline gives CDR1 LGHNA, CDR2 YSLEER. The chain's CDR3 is CASSQSTGTENEKLFF. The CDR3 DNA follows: TGCGCCAGCAGCCAATCCACCGGGACAGAAAATGAAAAACTGTTTTTT.

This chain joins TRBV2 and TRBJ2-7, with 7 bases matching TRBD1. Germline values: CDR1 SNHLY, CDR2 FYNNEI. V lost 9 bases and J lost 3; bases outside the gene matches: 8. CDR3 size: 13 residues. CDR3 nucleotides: TGTGCCAGTGGTTCGGGACAGAGCTACGAGCAGTACTTC. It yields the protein CASGSGQSYEQYF.

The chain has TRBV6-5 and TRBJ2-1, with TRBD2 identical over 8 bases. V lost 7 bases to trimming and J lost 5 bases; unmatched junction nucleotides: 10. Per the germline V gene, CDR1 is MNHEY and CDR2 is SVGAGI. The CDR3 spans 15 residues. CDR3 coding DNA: TGTGCCAGCACCCCCAGCCGGGGGGGCAACAATGAGCAGTTCTTC. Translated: CASTPSRGGNNEQFF.

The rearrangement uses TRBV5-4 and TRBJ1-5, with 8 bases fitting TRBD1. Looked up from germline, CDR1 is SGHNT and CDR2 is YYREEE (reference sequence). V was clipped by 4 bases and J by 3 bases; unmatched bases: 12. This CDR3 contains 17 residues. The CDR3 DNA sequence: TGTGCCAGCAGCCGCAATCCCGGGACAGGAGACAATCAGCCCCAGCATTTT. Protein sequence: CASSRNPGTGDNQPQHF.

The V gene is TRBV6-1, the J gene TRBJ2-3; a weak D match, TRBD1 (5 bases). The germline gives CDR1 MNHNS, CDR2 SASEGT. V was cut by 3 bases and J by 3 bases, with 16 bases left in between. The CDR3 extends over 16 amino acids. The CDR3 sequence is CASSDRAGWKTDTQYF. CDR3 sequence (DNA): TGTGCCAGCAGTGATAGGGCAGGGTGGAAGACAGATACGCAGTATTTT.

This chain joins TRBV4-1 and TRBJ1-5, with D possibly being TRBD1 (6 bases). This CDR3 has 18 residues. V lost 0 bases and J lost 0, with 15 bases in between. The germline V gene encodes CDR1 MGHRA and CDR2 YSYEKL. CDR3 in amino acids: CASSQDQGPGFSNQPQHF. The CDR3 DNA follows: TGCGCCAGCAGCCAAGATCAGGGGCCTGGGTTTAGCAATCAGCCCCAGCATTTT.

The CDR3 loop is CASSQDMGALYEQYF. In DNA, the CDR3 is TGTGCCAGCAGCCAAGATATGGGGGCTCTATACGAGCAGTACTTC. The J gene is TRBJ2-7, the V gene TRBV4-2, with D possibly being TRBD1 (6 bases). This CDR3 comprises 15 residues. CDR1 is LGHNA, CDR2 YNFKEQ, per germline. Trimming cost V 0 bases and J 4 bases, with 13 bases left between them.

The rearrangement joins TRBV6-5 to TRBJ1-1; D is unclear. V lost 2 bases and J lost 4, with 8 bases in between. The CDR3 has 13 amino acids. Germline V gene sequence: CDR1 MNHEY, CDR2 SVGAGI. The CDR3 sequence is CASSYEGRTEAFF. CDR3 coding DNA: TGTGCCAGCAGTTACGAGGGTCGCACTGAAGCTTTCTTT.

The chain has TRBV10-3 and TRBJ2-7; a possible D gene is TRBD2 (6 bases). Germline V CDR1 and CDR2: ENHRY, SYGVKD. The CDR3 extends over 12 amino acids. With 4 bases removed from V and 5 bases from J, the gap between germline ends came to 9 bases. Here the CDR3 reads CAISATSDEQYF. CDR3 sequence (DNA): TGTGCCATCAGTGCGACTAGTGACGAGCAGTACTTC.

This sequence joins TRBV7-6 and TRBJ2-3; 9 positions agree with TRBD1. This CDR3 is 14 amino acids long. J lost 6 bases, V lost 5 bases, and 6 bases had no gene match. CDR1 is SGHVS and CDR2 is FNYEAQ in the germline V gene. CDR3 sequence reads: CASSARTGDDTQYF. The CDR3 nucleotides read TGTGCCAGCAGCGCCCGGACAGGGGACGATACGCAGTATTTT.

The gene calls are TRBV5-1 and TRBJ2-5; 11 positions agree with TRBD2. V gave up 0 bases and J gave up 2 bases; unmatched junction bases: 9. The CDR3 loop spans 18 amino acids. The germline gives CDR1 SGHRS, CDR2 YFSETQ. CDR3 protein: CASSLAPPSGGTQETQYF. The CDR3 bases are TGCGCCAGCAGCTTGGCCCCACCTAGCGGGGGGACACAAGAGACCCAGTACTTC.

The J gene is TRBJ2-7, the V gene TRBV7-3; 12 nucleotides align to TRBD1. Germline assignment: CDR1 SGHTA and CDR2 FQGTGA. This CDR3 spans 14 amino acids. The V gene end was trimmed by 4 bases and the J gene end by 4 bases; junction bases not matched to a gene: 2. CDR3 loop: CASSSGQGAYEQYF. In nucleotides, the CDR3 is TGTGCCAGCAGCTCGGGACAGGGGGCTTACGAGCAGTACTTC.

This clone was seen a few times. The CDR3 loop is CASSLQRGGHIYNEQFF. The CDR3 nucleotides are TGTGCCAGCAGCCTCCAGCGGGGGGGCCACATTTACAATGAGCAGTTCTTC. This rearrangement joins TRBV5-5 to TRBJ2-1; 10 bases fit TRBD2. The germline V gene has CDR1 SGHKS and CDR2 YYEKEE (reference sequence). V shed 4 bases, J shed 4 bases, and the junction held 11 bases outside the gene matches. The CDR3 is made up of 17 amino acids.

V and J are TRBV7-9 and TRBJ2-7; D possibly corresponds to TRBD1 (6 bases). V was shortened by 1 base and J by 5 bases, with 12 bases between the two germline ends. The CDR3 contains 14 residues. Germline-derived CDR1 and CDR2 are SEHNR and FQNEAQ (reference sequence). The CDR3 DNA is TGTGCCAGCAGCTTAGGACAGGCCCTTCACGAGCAGTACTTC. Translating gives CASSLGQALHEQYF.

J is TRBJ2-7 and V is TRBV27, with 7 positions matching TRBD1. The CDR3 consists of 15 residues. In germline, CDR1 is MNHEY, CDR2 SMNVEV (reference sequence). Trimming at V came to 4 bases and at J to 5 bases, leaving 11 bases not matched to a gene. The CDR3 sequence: CASSSRTGRADEQYF. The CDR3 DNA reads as TGTGCCAGCAGTTCCCGGACAGGACGTGCGGACGAGCAGTACTTC.

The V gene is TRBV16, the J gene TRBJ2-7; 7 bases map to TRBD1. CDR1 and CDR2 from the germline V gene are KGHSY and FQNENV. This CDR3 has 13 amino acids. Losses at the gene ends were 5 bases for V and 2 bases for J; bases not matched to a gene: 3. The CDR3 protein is CASSKGQPYEQYF. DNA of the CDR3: TGTGCCAGCAGCAAGGGACAGCCCTACGAGCAGTACTTC.

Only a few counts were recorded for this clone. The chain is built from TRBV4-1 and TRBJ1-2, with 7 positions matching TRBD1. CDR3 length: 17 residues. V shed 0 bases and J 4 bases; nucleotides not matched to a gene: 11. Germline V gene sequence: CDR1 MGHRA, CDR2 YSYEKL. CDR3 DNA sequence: TGCGCCAGCAGCCAAGATCTAGAGAGGGGGCTCTTCTATGGCTACACCTTC. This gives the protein CASSQDLERGLFYGYTF.